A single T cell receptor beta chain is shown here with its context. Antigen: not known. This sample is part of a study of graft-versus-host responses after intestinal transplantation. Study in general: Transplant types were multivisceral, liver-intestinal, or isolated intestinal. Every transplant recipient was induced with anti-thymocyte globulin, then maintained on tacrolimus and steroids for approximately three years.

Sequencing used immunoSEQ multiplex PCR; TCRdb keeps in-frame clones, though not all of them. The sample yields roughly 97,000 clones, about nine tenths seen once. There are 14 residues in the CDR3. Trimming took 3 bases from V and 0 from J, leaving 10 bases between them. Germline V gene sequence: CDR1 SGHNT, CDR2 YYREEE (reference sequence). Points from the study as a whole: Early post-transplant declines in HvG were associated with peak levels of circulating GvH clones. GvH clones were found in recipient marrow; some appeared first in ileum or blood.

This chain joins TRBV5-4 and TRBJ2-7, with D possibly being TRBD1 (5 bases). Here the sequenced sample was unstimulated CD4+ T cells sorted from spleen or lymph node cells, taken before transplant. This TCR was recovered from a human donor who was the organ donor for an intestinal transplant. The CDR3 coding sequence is TGTGCCAGCAGCTCACGACAGTCCTCCTACGAGCAGTACTTC. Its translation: CASSSRQSSYEQYF.